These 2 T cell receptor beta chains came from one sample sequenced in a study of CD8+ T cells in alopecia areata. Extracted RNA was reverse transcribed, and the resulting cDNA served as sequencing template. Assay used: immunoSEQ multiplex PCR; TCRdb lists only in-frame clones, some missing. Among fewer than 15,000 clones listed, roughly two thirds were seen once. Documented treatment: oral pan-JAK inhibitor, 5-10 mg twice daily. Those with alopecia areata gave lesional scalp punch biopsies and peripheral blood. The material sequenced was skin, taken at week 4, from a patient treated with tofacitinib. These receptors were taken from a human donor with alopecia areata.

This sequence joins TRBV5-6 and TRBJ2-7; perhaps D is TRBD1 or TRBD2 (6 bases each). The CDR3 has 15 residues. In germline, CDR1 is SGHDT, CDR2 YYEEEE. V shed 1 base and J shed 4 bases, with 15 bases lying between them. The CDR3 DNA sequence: TGTGCCAGCAGCTTGCCGGGGGCCTTAGTGTACGAGCAGTACTTC. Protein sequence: CASSLPGALVYEQYF.

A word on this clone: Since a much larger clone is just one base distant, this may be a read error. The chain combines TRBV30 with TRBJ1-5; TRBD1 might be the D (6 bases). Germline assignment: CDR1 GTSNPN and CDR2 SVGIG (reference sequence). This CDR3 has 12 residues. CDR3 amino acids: CTWSGTNQPQHF. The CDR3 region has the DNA TGTACCTGGAGTGGGACAAATCAGCCCCAGCATTTT. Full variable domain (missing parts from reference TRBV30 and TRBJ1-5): SQTIHQWPATLVQPVGSPLSLECTVEGTSNPNLYWYRQAAGRGLQLLFYSVGIGQISSEVPQNLSASRPQDRQFILSSKKLLLSDSGFYLCTWSGTNQPQHFGDGTRLSIL.